This T cell receptor (beta chain) was identified during a study of cytomegalovirus exposure and HLA in healthy donors. Study-level findings and limits: Sequencing likely generated an artifact that appeared as a cluster of highly shared sequence variants.

Remarks on this clone: The target antigen is unknown.

This PCR relied on a set of 60 Vbeta primers and 13 Jbeta primers. Clones were sequenced by immunoSEQ multiplex PCR, and TCRdb holds only the in-frame ones, with some missing. In the table there are 180,000 or so clones, approximately 83% of which are singletons. This CDR3 is 13 amino acids long. CDR1 and CDR2 from the germline V gene are LNHDA and SQIVND (reference sequence). The ends were cut back, 2 bases at V and 2 bases at J, with 7 bases in the middle. The sample taken for sequencing was PBMCs. The receptor's source is a young man in good health and CMV-seropositive. The chain couples TRBV19 to TRBJ2-7; D call uncertain. Here the CDR3 reads CASSITETYEQYF. DNA for the CDR3: TGTGCCAGTAGTATAACCGAGACCTACGAGCAGTACTTC.